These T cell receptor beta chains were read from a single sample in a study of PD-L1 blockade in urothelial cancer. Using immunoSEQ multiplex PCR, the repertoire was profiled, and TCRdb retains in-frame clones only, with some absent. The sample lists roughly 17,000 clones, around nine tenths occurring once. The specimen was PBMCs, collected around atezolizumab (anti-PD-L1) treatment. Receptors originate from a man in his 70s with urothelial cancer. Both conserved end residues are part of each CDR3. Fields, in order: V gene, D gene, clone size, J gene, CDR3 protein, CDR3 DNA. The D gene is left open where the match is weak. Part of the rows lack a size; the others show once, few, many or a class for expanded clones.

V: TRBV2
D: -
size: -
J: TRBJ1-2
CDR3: CASSENREGYTF
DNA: TGTGCCAGCAGTGAGAACCGGGAGGGCTACACCTTC

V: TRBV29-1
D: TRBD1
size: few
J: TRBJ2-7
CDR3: CSVSGTAYEQYF
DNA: TGCAGCGTATCCGGGACAGCCTACGAGCAGTACTTC

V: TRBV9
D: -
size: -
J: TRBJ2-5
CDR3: CASSVRETQYF
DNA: TGTGCCAGCAGCGTTCGAGAGACCCAGTACTTC

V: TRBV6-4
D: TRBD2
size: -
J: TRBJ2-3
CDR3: CASSDSSGATDTQYF
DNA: TGTGCCAGCAGTGACTCTAGCGGGGCGACAGATACGCAGTATTTT

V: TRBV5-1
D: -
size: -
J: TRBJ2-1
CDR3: CASSFGNEQFF
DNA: TGCGCCAGCAGCTTCGGTAATGAGCAGTTCTTC

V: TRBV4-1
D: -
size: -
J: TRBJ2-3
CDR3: CASSHVEGRDTQYF
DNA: TGCGCCAGCAGCCACGTCGAGGGCCGAGATACGCAGTATTTT

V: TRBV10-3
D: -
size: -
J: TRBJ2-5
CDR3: CAISEAQETQYF
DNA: TGTGCCATCAGTGAAGCCCAAGAGACCCAGTACTTC

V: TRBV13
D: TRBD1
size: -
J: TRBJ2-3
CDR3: CASSLERGPTDTQYF
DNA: TGTGCCAGCAGCTTAGAGAGGGGGCCGACAGATACGCAGTATTTT

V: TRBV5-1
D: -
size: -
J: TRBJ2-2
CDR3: CASSFGGRGTGELFF
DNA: TGCGCCAGCAGCTTCGGGGGGCGCGGGACCGGGGAGCTGTTTTTT

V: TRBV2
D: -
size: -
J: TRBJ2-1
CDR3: CAIIAETNYNEQFF
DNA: TGTGCCATCATAGCGGAGACTAACTACAATGAGCAGTTCTTC

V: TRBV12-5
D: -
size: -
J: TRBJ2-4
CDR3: CASGFLGSGPQGKDIQYF
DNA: TGTGCTAGTGGTTTCTTGGGGTCGGGGCCCCAGGGGAAGGACATTCAGTACTTC

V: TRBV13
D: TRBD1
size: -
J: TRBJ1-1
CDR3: CASSAPGQGMVEAFF
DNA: TGTGCCAGCAGCGCACCGGGACAGGGGATGGTTGAAGCTTTCTTT

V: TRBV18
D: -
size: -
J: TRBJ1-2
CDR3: CASSPGPYGYTF
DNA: TGTGCCAGCTCACCGGGCCCCTATGGCTACACCTTC

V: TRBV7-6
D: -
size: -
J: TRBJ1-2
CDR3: CASSLDGWYGYTF
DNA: TGTGCCAGCAGCTTAGACGGGTGGTATGGCTACACCTTC

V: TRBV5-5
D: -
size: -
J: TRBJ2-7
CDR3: CASSYGSRSYEQYF
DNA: TGTGCCAGCAGCTATGGGAGCAGGTCCTACGAGCAGTACTTC

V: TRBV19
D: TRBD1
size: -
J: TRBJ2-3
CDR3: CASRDRDQGPDTQYF
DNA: TGTGCCAGTAGGGACAGGGATCAGGGCCCAGATACGCAGTATTTT

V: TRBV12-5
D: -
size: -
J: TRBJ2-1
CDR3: CASGLDRILNEQFF
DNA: TGTGCTAGTGGTTTGGACAGGATCCTCAATGAGCAGTTCTTC